These T cell receptor beta chains were read from a single sample in a study of blood T cell repertoires in COVID-19. TCRdb's table, derived via immunoSEQ multiplex PCR, lists solely in-frame clones and lacks some. The sample has some 200,000 clones, 70% to 90% seen once. Sequencing was done on a sample of peripheral blood. These receptors all come from a man older than 75 with acute or convalescent COVID-19. CDR3s include the opening cysteine and the closing phenylalanine or tryptophan. The D gene is left open where the match is weak. The size of a clone is reported for some rows only, either as once, few or many, or as a class for expanded clones.

NA	TRBD2	TRBV5-1	TRBJ2-7	TGCGCCAGCAGCTTCGGGACTACGACTCTGAGGCCCTACGAGCAGTACTTC	CASSFGTTTLRPYEQYF
NA	NA	TRBV7-2	TRBJ1-5	TGTGCCAGCAGCTTATACGGGACACTTAGCAATCAGCCCCAGCATTTT	CASSLYGTLSNQPQHF
NA	NA	TRBV2	TRBJ2-5	TGTGCCAGCAGGTTAGCCGGGGAGACCCAGTACTTC	CASRLAGETQYF
once	TRBD1	TRBV11-1	TRBJ1-1	TGTGCCAGCAGGCTCGGACAGGGCGGAATTGCTTTCTTT	CASRLGQGGIAFF
NA	NA	TRBV24-1	TRBJ1-5	TGTGCCACCAGTGACGCCAGGGTCCCAAATCAGCCCCAGCATTTT	CATSDARVPNQPQHF
NA	TRBD1	TRBV29-1	TRBJ2-3	TGCAGCGTTGAGCCACAGGGGGCAGATACGCAGTATTTT	CSVEPQGADTQYF
NA	TRBD2	TRBV7-2	TRBJ2-3	TGTGCCAGCAGCCGGGGACTAGCGGGGGGCACAGATACGCAGTATTTT	CASSRGLAGGTDTQYF
NA	NA	TRBV6-6	TRBJ2-7	TGTGCCAGCAGGCAGGGGCCCGGCTACGAGCAGTACTTC	CASRQGPGYEQYF
NA	NA	TRBV5-1	TRBJ2-1	TGCGCCAGCAGCTGGGGTAGCGGCCTCTCCTACAATGAGCAGTTCTTC	CASSWGSGLSYNEQFF
NA	TRBD1	TRBV7-9	TRBJ1-2	TGTGCCAGCAGCACTTGGGACAGCGACTATGGCTACACCTTC	CASSTWDSDYGYTF
NA	TRBD1	TRBV6-6	TRBJ2-5	TGTGCCAGCAGTTCGGGACAGGGAGAGACCCAGTACTTC	CASSSGQGETQYF
NA	TRBD1	TRBV11-3	TRBJ2-7	TGTGCCAGCAGCCCATGGACAGGGGCCCCTTGGAAGTACGAGCAGTACTTC	CASSPWTGAPWKYEQYF
NA	NA	TRBV6-6	TRBJ1-1	TGTGCCAGCGTTCGGGGGGACCACCCTGAAGCTTTCTTT	CASVRGDHPEAFF
NA	TRBD1	TRBV7-6	TRBJ2-2	TGTGCCAGCAGCCCGGGACAGGGTGGGACCGGGGAGCTGTTTTTT	CASSPGQGGTGELFF
NA	NA	TRBV7-9	TRBJ1-2	TGTGCCAGCAGCCCCCCCCAGGGCGCTAACTATGGCTACACCTTC	CASSPPQGANYGYTF
NA	TRBD2	TRBV29-1	TRBJ2-5	TGCAGCGTTGGGAAGGTAGCGGGAGGGTCACCCGGGGAGACCCAGTACTTC	CSVGKVAGGSPGETQYF
once	TRBD1	TRBV6-5	TRBJ2-1	TGTGCCAGCAGGAGAGACAGGGACGGGGAGCAGTTCTTC	CASRRDRDGEQFF
NA	NA	TRBV12-3/TRBV12-4	TRBJ1-5	TGTGCCAGCGAGCGTATCGGCAATCAGCCCCAGCATTTT	CASERIGNQPQHF
NA	NA	TRBV18	TRBJ2-4	TGTGCCAGCTCACCACTGGACACCAATAAGGGAAACATTCAGTACTTC	CASSPLDTNKGNIQYF
NA	NA	TRBV19	TRBJ1-3	TGTGCCAGTAGTATAGGACTCCAGATCTCTGGAAACACCATATATTTT	CASSIGLQISGNTIYF
once	TRBD2	TRBV12-3/TRBV12-4	TRBJ2-2	TGTGCCAGCAGAATGACTAGCGCCGGGGAGCTGTTTTTT	CASRMTSAGELFF
NA	TRBD1	TRBV24-1	TRBJ2-6	TGTGCCACGAGACGCCCGGACAGGGGCCCCGACTCTGGGGCCAACGTCCTGACTTTC	CATRRPDRGPDSGANVLTF
NA	NA	TRBV11-2	TRBJ2-3	TGTGCCAGCAGTCGGACAGAATCAGATACGCAGTATTTT	CASSRTESDTQYF
NA	NA	TRBV21-1	TRBJ2-1	TGTGCCAGCAGCAAAGTGAGGGCTAGCGGGTACAATGAGCAGTTCTTC	CASSKVRASGYNEQFF
NA	NA	TRBV28	TRBJ1-5	TGTGCCAGCAGCCCCGGGGGAGTTAATAGCAATCAGCCCCAGCATTTT	CASSPGGVNSNQPQHF
NA	TRBD1	TRBV2	TRBJ2-7	TGTGCCAGCAGTGAGGGACAGCTATACGAGCAGTACTTC	CASSEGQLYEQYF
NA	NA	TRBV28	TRBJ1-5	TGTGCCAGCAGTACACGGAGGGATCAGCCCCAGCATTTT	CASSTRRDQPQHF
NA	NA	TRBV6-6	TRBJ1-5	TGTGCCAGCAGTTACCCAGAAGAAAATCAGCCCCAGCATTTT	CASSYPEENQPQHF
NA	NA	TRBV7-9	TRBJ1-5	TGTGCCAGCAGCTGGGGGCCGCAGCCCCAGCATTTT	CASSWGPQPQHF
NA	TRBD2	TRBV5-1	TRBJ2-1	TGCGCCAGCAGCAGACGACAGGGCGGACTAGCGGGAGCCTTATTCTTC	CASSRRQGGLAGALFF
NA	NA	TRBV19	TRBJ1-6	TGTGCCAGTAGTATCGACAGGTCTTTTTCACCCCTCCACTTT	CASSIDRSFSPLHF
NA	TRBD2	TRBV18	TRBJ2-6	TGTGCCAGCTCACCAGGGACTAGCGCTTCCGTCCTGACTTTC	CASSPGTSASVLTF
NA	TRBD2	TRBV7-2	TRBJ2-3	TGTGCCAGCAGCTTATACGGGAGGGCCGTAGATACGCAGTATTTT	CASSLYGRAVDTQYF
NA	NA	TRBV29-1	TRBJ2-5	TGCAGCGTTGATCCAGGGGCCCGAGAGACCCAGTACTTC	CSVDPGARETQYF
NA	NA	TRBV30	TRBJ2-7	TGTGCCTGGAGTAGGGGTTACGAGCAGTACTTC	CAWSRGYEQYF